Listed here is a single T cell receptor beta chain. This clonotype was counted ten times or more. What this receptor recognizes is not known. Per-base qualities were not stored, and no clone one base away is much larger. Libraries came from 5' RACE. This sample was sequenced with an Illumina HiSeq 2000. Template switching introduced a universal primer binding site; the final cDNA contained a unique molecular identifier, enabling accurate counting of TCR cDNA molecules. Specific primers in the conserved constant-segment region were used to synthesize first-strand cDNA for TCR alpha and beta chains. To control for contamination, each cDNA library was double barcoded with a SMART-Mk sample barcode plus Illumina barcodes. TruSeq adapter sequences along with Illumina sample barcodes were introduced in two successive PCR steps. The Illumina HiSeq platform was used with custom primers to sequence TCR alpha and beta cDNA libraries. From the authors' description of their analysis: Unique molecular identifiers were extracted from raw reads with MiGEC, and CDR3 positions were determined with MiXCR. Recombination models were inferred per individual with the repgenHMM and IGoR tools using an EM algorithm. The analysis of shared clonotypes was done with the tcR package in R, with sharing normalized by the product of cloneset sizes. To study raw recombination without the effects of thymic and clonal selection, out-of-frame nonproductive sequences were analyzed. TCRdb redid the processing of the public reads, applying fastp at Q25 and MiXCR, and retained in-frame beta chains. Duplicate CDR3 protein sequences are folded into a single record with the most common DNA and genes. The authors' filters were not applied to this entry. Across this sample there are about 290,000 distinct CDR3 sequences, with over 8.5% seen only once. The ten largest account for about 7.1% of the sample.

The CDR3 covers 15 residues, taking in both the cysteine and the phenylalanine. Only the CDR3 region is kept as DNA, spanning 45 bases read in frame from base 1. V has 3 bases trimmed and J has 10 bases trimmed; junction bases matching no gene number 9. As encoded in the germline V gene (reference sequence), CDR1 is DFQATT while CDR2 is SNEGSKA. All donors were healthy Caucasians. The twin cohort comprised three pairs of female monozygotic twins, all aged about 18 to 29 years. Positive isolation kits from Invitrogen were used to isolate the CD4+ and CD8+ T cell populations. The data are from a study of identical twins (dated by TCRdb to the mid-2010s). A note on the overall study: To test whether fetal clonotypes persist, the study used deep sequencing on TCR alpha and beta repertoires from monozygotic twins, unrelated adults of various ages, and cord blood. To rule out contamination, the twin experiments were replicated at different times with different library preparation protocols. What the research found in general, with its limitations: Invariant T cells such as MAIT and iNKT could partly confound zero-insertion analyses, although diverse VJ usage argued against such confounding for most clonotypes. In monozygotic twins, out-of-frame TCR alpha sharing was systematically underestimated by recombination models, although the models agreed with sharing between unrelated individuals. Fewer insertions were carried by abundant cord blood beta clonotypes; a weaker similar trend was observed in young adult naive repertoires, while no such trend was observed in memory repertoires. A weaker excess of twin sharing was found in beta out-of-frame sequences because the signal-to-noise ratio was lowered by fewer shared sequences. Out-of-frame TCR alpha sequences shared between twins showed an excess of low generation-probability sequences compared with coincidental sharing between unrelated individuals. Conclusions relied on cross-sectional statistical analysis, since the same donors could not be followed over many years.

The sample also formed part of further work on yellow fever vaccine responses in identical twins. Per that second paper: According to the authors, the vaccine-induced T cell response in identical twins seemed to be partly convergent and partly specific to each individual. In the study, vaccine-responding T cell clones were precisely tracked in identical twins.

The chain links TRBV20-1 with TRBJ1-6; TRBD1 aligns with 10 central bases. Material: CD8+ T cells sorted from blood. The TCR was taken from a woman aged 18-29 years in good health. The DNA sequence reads TGCAGTGCTAGTGATACCGGGACAGGGGCATCACCCCTCCACTTT. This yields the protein CSASDTGTGASPLHF.